This TCR beta chain was found in a study of post-analysis software for immune sequencing data. Presence of unique molecular identifiers characterized the TCR beta cDNA libraries. It was from about 0.94 to 9.7 million T cells that 500,000 or so cDNA molecules came. TCRdb independently ran MiXCR on the PCR reads; one entry per CDR3 protein. This sample has about 540,000 distinct CDR3 sequences, with less than 40% found just once. The CDR3 length is 16 residues. V was pared by 2 bases and J by 3 bases, with 11 bases between. Germline V lookup: CDR1 KGHSH, CDR2 LQKENI. Whole-study results and caveats: Compared against controls, patients with multiple sclerosis displayed significantly lower normalized Chao1 diversity. With TRBV5-6, TRBV5-1 and TRBV20-1 included, about five TRBV segments were more frequent in patients than in controls. Samples from one preparation batch, clustered by F measure, grouped strongly together.

The sample holds a few counts of this clonotype. No antigen is known for it. The sequence was obtained from a girl aged 2-17 years with multiple sclerosis. Sequenced material: blood. The chain couples TRBV18 to TRBJ2-6, with D perhaps matching TRBD2 (5 bases). The CDR3 region is CASSPIEGNGANVLTF. CDR3 DNA sequence: TGTGCCAGCTCACCAATCGAGGGAAATGGGGCCAACGTCCTGACTTTC.